What follows are 5 T cell receptor beta chains derived from one specimen sequenced in a study of beta chain features in type 1 diabetes. Whole-study results and caveats: In all four CD4+ subsets, TCRB CDR3 length was significantly, moderately reduced in type 1 diabetes.

The antigens of these receptors remain unknown. The authors reverse transcribed all of the isolated RNA, so sequencing captured expressed TCRB transcripts. Libraries were prepared by immunoSEQ multiplex PCR; TCRdb keeps only in-frame clonotypes and omits some of them. The sample holds around 280,000 clones, approximately 16% seen once. The source material was naive CD4+ T cells from blood. Every receptor here comes from a man aged 18 to 30 with type 1 diabetes.

The chain has TRBV7-2 and TRBJ2-2, with 7 nucleotides matching TRBD2. J gave up 6 bases and V 0 bases, and 1 base lay outside the gene matches. CDR1 and CDR2 from the germline V gene are SGHTA and FQGNSA. The CDR3 is made up of 14 amino acids. The CDR3 DNA follows: TGTGCCAGCAGCTTAGCGGGAGGGCCCGGGGAGCTGTTTTTT. Its protein is CASSLAGGPGELFF.

This clone was counted between two and nine times. J is TRBJ1-4 and V is TRBV7-6, with D unresolved. V was cut by 5 bases and J by 8 bases, with 12 bases left in between. The length of the CDR3 is 13 residues. CDR1 and CDR2 from the germline V gene are SGHVS and FNYEAQ. The CDR3: CASSAREKEKLFF. For the CDR3, the DNA is TGTGCCAGCAGCGCGAGGGAGAAGGAAAAACTGTTTTTT.

This chain joins TRBV28 and TRBJ2-1; 8 bases are a match to TRBD2. The CDR3 extends over 13 amino acids. The junction had 4 bases not matched to a gene; V was cut back by 9 bases and J by 3 bases. Looked up from germline, CDR1 is MDHEN and CDR2 is SYDVKM. In nucleotides, the CDR3 is TGTGCCAGTACTAGCGGAGTCTACAATGAGCAGTTCTTC. Its translation is CASTSGVYNEQFF.

This clone was observed a handful of times. The gene calls are TRBV6-6 and TRBJ2-1, with 13 bases identical to TRBD2. This CDR3 comprises 16 residues. The junction had 11 bases not matched to a gene; V was cut back by 7 bases and J by 8 bases. Germline V gene sequence: CDR1 MNHNY, CDR2 SVGAGI (reference sequence). The CDR3 DNA reads as TGTGCCAGCAAAAGAGGACTAGCGGGAGCTGTGGATGAGCAGTTCTTC. Translated: CASKRGLAGAVDEQFF.

The CDR3 DNA follows: TGTGCCAGCAGCTTGCCTAGCGGGAGGCAAGAGACCCAGTACTTC. Translated: CASSLPSGRQETQYF. This chain joins TRBV5-6 and TRBJ2-5; TRBD2 agrees at 11 bases. Germline V CDR1 and CDR2: SGHDT, YYEEEE. The CDR3 is 15 residues long. The junction had 1 base not matched to a gene; V was cut back by 1 base and J by 2 bases.